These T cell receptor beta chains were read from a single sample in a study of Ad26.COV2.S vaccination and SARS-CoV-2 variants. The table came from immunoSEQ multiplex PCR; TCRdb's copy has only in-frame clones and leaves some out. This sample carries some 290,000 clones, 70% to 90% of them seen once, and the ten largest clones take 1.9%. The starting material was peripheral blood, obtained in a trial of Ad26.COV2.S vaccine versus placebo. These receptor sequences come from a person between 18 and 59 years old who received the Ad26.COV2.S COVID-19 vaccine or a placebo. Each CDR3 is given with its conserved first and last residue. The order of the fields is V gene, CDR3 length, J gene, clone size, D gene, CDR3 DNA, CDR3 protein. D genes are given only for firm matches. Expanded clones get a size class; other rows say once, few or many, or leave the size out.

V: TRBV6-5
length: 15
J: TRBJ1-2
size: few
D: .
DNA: TGTGCCAGCAGTTCTCGTCGGACAGCCAACTATGGCTACACCTTC
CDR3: CASSSRRTANYGYTF

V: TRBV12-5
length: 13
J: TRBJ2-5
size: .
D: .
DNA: TGTGCTAGTGGTTTGGGCAGGGGTCAGACCCAGTACTTC
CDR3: CASGLGRGQTQYF

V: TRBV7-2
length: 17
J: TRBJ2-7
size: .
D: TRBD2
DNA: TGTGCCAGCAGCTTCCCCCATAGCGGGGGGACCGCCTACGAGCAGTACTTC
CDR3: CASSFPHSGGTAYEQYF

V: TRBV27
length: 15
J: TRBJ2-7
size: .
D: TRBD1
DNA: TGTGCCAGCAGTATGGGACAGGGGTTAACCTACGAGCAGTACTTC
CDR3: CASSMGQGLTYEQYF

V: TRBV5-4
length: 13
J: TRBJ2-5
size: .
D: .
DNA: TGTGCCAGCAGCGGGGGGGCCGGAGAGACCCAGTACTTC
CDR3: CASSGGAGETQYF

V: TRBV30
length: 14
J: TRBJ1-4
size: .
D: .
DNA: TGTGCCTGGAGTGGACGGGACTTGACTGAAAAACTGTTTTTT
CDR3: CAWSGRDLTEKLFF

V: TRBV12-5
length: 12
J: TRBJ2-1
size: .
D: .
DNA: TGTGCTAGTGGTTTAGCCGGGGCTGAGCAGTTCTTC
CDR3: CASGLAGAEQFF

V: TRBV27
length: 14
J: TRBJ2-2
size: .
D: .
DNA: TGTGCCAGCAGCCGGGGACAGAACACCGGGGAGCTGTTTTTT
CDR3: CASSRGQNTGELFF

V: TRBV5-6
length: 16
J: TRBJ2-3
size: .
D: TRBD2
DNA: TGTGCCAGCAGCTTGATGACTAGCGGGGGCACAGATACGCAGTATTTT
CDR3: CASSLMTSGGTDTQYF

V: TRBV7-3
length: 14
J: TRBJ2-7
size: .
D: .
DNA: TGTGCCAGCAGCTTAAAGGCAGGGGCCTACGAGCAGTACTTC
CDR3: CASSLKAGAYEQYF

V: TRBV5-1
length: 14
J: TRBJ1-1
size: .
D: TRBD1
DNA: TGCGCCAGCAGCTTAATGACAGGGTCCGCTGAAGCTTTCTTT
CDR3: CASSLMTGSAEAFF

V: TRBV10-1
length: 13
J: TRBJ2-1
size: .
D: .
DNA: TGCGCCAGCAGTGAGAACCAAATGAGTGAGCAGTTCTTC
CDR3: CASSENQMSEQFF

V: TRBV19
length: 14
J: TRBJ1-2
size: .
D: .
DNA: TGTGCCAGTAGTATAGGGGGGACCCCCTATGGCTACACCTTC
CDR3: CASSIGGTPYGYTF

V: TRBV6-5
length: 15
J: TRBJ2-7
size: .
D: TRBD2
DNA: TGTGCCAGCAGCGTCCAAGCGGGGTCCAGCTACGAGCAGTACTTC
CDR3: CASSVQAGSSYEQYF

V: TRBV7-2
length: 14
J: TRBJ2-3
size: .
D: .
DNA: TGTGCCAGCAGCCCGTATGGACCCACAGATACGCAGTATTTT
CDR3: CASSPYGPTDTQYF

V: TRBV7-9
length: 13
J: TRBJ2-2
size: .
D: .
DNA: TGTGCCAGCGGGTTGGGGAACACCGGGGAGCTGTTTTTT
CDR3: CASGLGNTGELFF

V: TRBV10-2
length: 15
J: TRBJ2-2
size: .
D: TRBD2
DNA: TGCGCCAGCAGTGACGGGGGGTCGAACACCGGGGAGCTGTTTTTT
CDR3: CASSDGGSNTGELFF

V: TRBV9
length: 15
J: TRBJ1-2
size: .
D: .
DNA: TGTGCCAGCAGCCCACGGCGGCAGGGCCGGGATGGCTACACCTTC
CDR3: CASSPRRQGRDGYTF

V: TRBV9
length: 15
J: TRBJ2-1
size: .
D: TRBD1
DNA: TGTGCCAGCAGCGTAGGGACAGGGGTCTACAATGAGCAGTTCTTC
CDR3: CASSVGTGVYNEQFF

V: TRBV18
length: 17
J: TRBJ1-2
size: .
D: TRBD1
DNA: TGTGCCAGCTCACCACAGGCAGGGGGCGCGCTTAACTATGGCTACACCTTC
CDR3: CASSPQAGGALNYGYTF

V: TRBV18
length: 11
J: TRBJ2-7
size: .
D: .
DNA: TGTGCCAGCTCTCCCAGGGACGAGCAGTACTTC
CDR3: CASSPRDEQYF

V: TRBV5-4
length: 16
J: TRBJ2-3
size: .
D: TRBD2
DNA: TGTGCCAGCAGCTTGGGAAGTAGCGGGGGGCGAGATACGCAGTATTTT
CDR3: CASSLGSSGGRDTQYF

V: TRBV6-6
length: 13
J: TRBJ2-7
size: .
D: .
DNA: TGTGCCAGCAGTTTCGTGAGGGGCTACGAGCAGTACTTC
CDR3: CASSFVRGYEQYF

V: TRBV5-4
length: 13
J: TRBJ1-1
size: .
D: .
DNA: TGTGCCAGCAGGGTGAGGATGAACACTGAAGCTTTCTTT
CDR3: CASRVRMNTEAFF

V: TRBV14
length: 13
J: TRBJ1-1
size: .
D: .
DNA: TGTGCCAGCAGCCAAGTGGACAGCACTGAAGCTTTCTTT
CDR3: CASSQVDSTEAFF

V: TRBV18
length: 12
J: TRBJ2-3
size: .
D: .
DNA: TGTGCCAGCTCACGGGTCCCAGATACGCAGTATTTT
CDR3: CASSRVPDTQYF

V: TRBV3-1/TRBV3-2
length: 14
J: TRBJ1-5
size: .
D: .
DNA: TGTGCCAGCAGCCAAGAGGGACAAAATCAGCCCCAGCATTTT
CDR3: CASSQEGQNQPQHF

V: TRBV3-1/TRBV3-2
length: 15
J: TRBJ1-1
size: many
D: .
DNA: TGTGCCAGCAGCCAATGGTCATCACCGGAGACTGAAGCTTTCTTT
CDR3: CASSQWSSPETEAFF

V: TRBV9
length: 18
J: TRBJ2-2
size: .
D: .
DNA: TGTGCCAGCAGCGTAGCGCCGGGGGGACAAACGAACACCGGGGAGCTGTTTTTT
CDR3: CASSVAPGGQTNTGELFF